This T cell receptor (beta chain) was found in a study of identical twins. This CDR3 contains 16 residues. Germline CDR1 is PRHDT and CDR2 is FYEKMQ (reference sequence). J lost 8 bases, V lost 7 bases, and 14 bases had no gene match. MiXCR, run by TCRdb on the 5' RACE reads, gives a single entry per CDR3 protein. The sample includes some 1,600,000 distinct CDR3 sequences, more than 30% of them seen just once. A note on this clonotype: Its specificity is not known.

Broader study findings: Reduced insertions were recorded for abundant cord blood beta clonotypes, with no such pattern in memory repertoires. Zero-insertion results could be subject to partial confounding by invariant MAIT and iNKT cells.

This sequence was found in a newborn girl in good health. The sample was cord blood. The chain employs TRBV13 and TRBJ2-1; 10 bases are a match to TRBD2. CDR3 nucleotides: TGTGCCAGCATAATTAGCGGGGGGCCTAAATACGATGAGCAGTTCTTC. Its translation is CASIISGGPKYDEQFF.